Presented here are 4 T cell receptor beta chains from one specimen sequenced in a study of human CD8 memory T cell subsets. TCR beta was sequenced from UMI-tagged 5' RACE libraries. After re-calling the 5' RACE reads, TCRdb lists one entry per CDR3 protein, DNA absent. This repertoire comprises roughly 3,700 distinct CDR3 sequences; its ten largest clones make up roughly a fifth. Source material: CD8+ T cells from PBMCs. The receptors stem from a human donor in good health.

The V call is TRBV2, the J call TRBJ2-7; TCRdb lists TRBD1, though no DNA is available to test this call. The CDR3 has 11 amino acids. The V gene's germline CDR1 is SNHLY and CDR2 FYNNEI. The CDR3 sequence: CASTGVYEQYF.

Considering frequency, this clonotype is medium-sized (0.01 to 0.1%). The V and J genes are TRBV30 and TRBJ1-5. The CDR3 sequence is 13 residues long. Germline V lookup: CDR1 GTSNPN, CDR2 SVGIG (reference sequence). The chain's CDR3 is CAWSEQDNQPQHF.

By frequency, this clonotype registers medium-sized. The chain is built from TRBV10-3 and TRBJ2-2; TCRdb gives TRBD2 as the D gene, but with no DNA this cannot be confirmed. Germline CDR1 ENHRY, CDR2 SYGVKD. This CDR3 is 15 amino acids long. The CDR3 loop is CAISPGLFNTGELFF.

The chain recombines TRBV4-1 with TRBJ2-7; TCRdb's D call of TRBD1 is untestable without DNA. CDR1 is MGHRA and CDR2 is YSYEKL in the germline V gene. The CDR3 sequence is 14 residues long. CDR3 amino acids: CASSQGQASYEQYF.